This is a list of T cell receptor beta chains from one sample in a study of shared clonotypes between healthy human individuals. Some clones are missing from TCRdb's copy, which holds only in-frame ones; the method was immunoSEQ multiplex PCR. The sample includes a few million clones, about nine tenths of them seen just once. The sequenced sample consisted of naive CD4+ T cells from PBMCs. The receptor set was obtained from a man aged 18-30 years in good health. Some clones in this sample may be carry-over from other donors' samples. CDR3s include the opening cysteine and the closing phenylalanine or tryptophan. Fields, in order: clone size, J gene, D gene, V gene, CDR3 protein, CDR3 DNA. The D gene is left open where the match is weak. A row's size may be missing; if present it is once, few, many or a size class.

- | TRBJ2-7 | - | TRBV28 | CASRTQGLPGEQYF | TGTGCCAGCAGAACTCAGGGACTCCCTGGGGAGCAGTACTTC
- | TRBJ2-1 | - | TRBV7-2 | CASSLRLGGSSYNEQFF | TGTGCCAGCAGCTTAAGATTGGGGGGCAGCTCCTACAATGAGCAGTTCTTC
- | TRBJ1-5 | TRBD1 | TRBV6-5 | CASSRTGSSNQPQHF | TGTGCCAGCAGCCGGACAGGGTCTAGCAATCAGCCCCAGCATTTT
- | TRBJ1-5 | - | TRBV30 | CAWKHAGVQPQHF | TGTGCCTGGAAGCACGCCGGGGTTCAGCCCCAGCATTTT
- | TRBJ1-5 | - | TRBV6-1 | CASSDWQGRQPQHF | TGTGCCAGCAGTGACTGGCAGGGCAGACAGCCCCAGCATTTT
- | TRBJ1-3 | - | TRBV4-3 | CASSQDWAVGNTIYF | TGCGCCAGCAGCCAAGATTGGGCAGTAGGAAACACCATATATTTT
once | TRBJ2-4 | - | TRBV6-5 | CASTPGRSAVQYF | TGTGCCAGCACCCCAGGGAGGAGTGCGGTTCAGTACTTC
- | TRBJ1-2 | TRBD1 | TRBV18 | CASSQTAGQDARGYTF | TGTGCCAGCTCACAAACCGCCGGACAGGACGCTAGAGGCTACACCTTC
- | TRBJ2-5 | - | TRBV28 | CASSPGGTTGTQYF | TGTGCCAGCAGTCCTGGCGGGACAACCGGGACCCAGTACTTC
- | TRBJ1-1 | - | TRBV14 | CASSHFGLNTEAFF | TGTGCCAGCAGCCATTTTGGCTTGAACACTGAAGCTTTCTTT
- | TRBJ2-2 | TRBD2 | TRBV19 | CASSGLAGARTGELFF | TGTGCCAGTAGTGGCCTGGCGGGAGCCCGCACCGGGGAGCTGTTTTTT
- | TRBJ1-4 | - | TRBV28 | CASGRGRIGNEKLFF | TGTGCCAGCGGCCGGGGGCGAATTGGTAATGAAAAACTGTTTTTT
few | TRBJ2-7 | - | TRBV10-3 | CAISESGTEQYF | TGTGCCATCAGTGAGTCAGGGACAGAGCAGTACTTC
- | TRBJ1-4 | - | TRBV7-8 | CASSFRETNEKLFF | TGTGCCAGCAGCTTCAGGGAGACTAATGAAAAACTGTTTTTT
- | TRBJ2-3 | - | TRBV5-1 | CASSLGSPQGGTQYF | TGCGCCAGCAGCTTGGGGTCCCCCCAGGGCGGTACGCAGTATTTT
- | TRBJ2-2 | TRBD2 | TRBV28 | CASSIAGAVTGELFF | TGTGCCAGCAGCATAGCGGGAGCGGTCACCGGGGAGCTGTTTTTT